The T cell receptor (beta chain) described here comes from a study of tumor and adjacent non-tumor tissue in lung cancer. TCRbeta libraries were built with three rounds of nested PCR, modified from ARM-PCR. MiXCR, applied by TCRdb to the multiplex PCR reads, yields one record per CDR3 protein. Seen here are 200,000 to 250,000 distinct CDR3 sequences, 70% to 75% observed once, and the top ten hold approximately 25%. The V gene's germline CDR1 is SQVTM and CDR2 ANQGSEA. The CDR3 runs to 13 residues. Remarks on this clonotype: One end of the junction is discordant with germline, which a read error may explain.

The template was RNA from unsorted bulk tissue. The chain carries TRBV29-1 and TRBJ2-7; D might be TRBD2 (6 bases). The TCR comes from a man between 60 and 75 years old with non-small cell lung cancer. Sequencing input: lung tumor tissue. CDR3 protein: CSVESQGGYEHYF. DNA for the CDR3: TGCAGCGTTGAGTCCCAGGGAGGCTACGAGCATTACTTC.